This section outlines one TCR beta chain sequence together with its context. Its antigen is as yet unknown. Receiving focal radiation plus CTLA-4 blockade with ipilimumab were patients who had chemo-refractory metastatic non-small-cell lung cancer. V was clipped by 3 bases and J by 7 bases, with 11 bases between them. Per germline, CDR1 SGHRS and CDR2 YFSETQ. The CDR3 has 13 amino acids. The entry originates in a study of radiotherapy plus CTLA-4 blockade in lung cancer. Study as a whole: Among all patients, about 19% showed objective responses, while more than 25% had disease control.

General study results and limits: Among reported predictors of response, early blood T cell clone dynamics with interferon-beta performed best. There was expansion of tumor-derived TCR clones in blood after radiotherapy plus ipilimumab.

Generated by immunoSEQ multiplex PCR, the TCRdb table keeps only in-frame clones and is missing some. The table shows around 82,000 clones, with around 86% occurring only once. The TCR sequence derives from a human donor with non-small cell lung cancer that progressed on radiotherapy plus ipilimumab. The chain is built from TRBV5-1 and TRBJ2-1; D is unresolved. Sequencing used peripheral blood, obtained from a patient treated with radiotherapy plus ipilimumab. The CDR3 loop reads CASSYSRDNEQFF. CDR3 nucleotide sequence: TGCGCCAGCAGCTACTCCCGCGATAATGAGCAGTTCTTC.